What follows are 24 T cell receptor beta chains derived from one specimen sequenced in a study of CD8+CD57+ T cells in acquired aplastic anemia. CDR3 and TCR beta VDJ profiling relied on genomic DNA as the template. TCRdb ran MiXCR on the reads and lists one entry per CDR3 protein. The table shows just over 450,000 distinct CDR3 sequences, with around 33% occurring only once. Patients who underwent sequencing had shown CD8+CD57+ cell expansion by flow cytometry. Sequenced: sorted CD4+, CD8+, or CD8+CD57+ T cells (not recorded which) from PBMCs. Source of these receptors: a human donor with aplastic anemia.

The CDR3 loop reads CAWATDSENYGYTF. The CDR3 nucleotides are TGTGCCTGGGCCACAGATTCAGAGAACTATGGCTACACCTTC. This chain connects TRBV19 to TRBJ1-2; D is undetermined. This CDR3 contains 14 residues. Germline assignment: CDR1 LNHDA and CDR2 SQIVND (reference sequence). V lost 11 bases and J 2 bases, leaving 18 bases between the germline ends.

The J gene is TRBJ2-3, the V gene TRBV7-3; 12 bases agree with TRBD2. Germline CDR1 and CDR2: SGHTA and FQGTGA. The CDR3 is 18 amino acids. The V and J ends lost 0 bases and 5 bases, in that order; junction bases with no gene match: 9. The CDR3 coding sequence is TGTGCCAGCAGCTTAACTCCGCTAGCGGGAGGGCGGGGAGATACGCAGTATTTT. Translation gives CASSLTPLAGGRGDTQYF.

The table lists this clonotype with many counts. This chain joins TRBV10-1 and TRBJ2-7; possibly TRBD1 or TRBD2 for D (5 bases each). Deletions cut 4 bases from V and 6 bases from J, with 10 bases between. The CDR3 has 12 residues. Germline V gene lookup returns CDR1 WNHNN and CDR2 SYGVQD (reference sequence). For the CDR3, the DNA is TGCGCCAGCAGTGCGGGGACCGGCGAGCAGTACTTC. This encodes CASSAGTGEQYF.

The chain links TRBV7-9 to TRBJ1-1, with TRBD1 identical over 7 bases. The CDR3 covers 13 residues. The germline CDR1 and CDR2 sequences are SEHNR and FQNEAQ (reference sequence). The V and J ends lost 5 bases and 8 bases, in that order; junction bases with no gene match: 8. CDR3 DNA: TGTGCCAGCAGCCCCCGGGACAGCAAAGAAGCTTTCTTT. Protein: CASSPRDSKEAFF.

V gene TRBV6-2 or TRBV6-3 combines with J gene TRBJ2-5; D perhaps matches TRBD1 (6 bases). The CDR3 consists of 14 residues. Deletions cut 1 base from V and 2 bases from J, with 8 bases between. Germline V lookup: CDR1 MNHEY, CDR2 SVGEGT. This chain's CDR3 is CASSYWTEQETQYF. The CDR3 bases are TGTGCCAGCAGTTACTGGACAGAACAAGAGACCCAGTACTTC.

The chain is built from TRBV19 and TRBJ2-6; D possibly corresponds to TRBD2 (6 bases). The CDR3 totals 16 residues. CDR1 and CDR2 (germline): LNHDA, SQIVND (reference sequence). V dropped 3 bases and J dropped 0 bases, with 9 bases sitting between them. The CDR3 region is CASSIWGGSGANVLTF. The CDR3, as DNA: TGTGCCAGTAGTATCTGGGGAGGCTCTGGGGCCAACGTCCTGACTTTC.

The V gene is TRBV25-1, the J gene TRBJ1-2, with TRBD1 matching 12 bases. Germline V CDR1 and CDR2: MGHDK, SYGVNS. After removal of 6 bases from V and 7 bases from J, the junction contained 6 bases not matched to a gene. The CDR3 loop spans 14 amino acids. CDR3 in DNA: TGTGCCAGCAGCGACCGGGACAGGGGGCTTGGCTACACCTTC. Translated: CASSDRDRGLGYTF.

CDR3 residues: CASSSEGVWPDGYTF. Written as DNA, the CDR3 is TGTGCCAGCAGTTCGGAGGGCGTCTGGCCAGATGGCTACACCTTC. V and J are TRBV5-4 and TRBJ1-2, with D hard to call. The CDR3 loop spans 15 amino acids. Germline lookup yields CDR1 SGHNT and CDR2 YYREEE (reference sequence). The V and J ends lost 5 bases and 6 bases respectively, with 20 bases between them.

This clonotype was observed a few times. The genes are TRBV20-1 and TRBJ2-3; D is ambiguous. Germline-derived CDR1 and CDR2 are DFQATT and SNEGSKA (reference sequence). Between the trimmed V and J ends, which lost 5 bases and 0 bases, there was a span of 9 bases. CDR3 size: 13 residues. CDR3 protein: CSASGRSTDTQYF. DNA of the CDR3: TGCAGTGCTTCTGGGCGGAGCACAGATACGCAGTATTTT.

This clonotype has a handful of counts. The chain employs TRBV15 and TRBJ2-1, with no clear D. CDR1 is LNHNV and CDR2 is YYDKDF in the germline V gene (reference sequence). The germline V and J ends were trimmed by 4 bases and 0 bases, with 13 bases remaining between them. The CDR3 is made up of 16 amino acids. The CDR3 here is CATSTTPGASYNEQFF. DNA of the CDR3: TGTGCCACCAGCACAACCCCGGGTGCCTCCTACAATGAGCAGTTCTTC.

The J gene is TRBJ2-1, the V gene TRBV29-1, with 7 positions matching TRBD1. The CDR3 runs 13 residues. The trim removed 4 bases at V and 10 bases at J, leaving 10 bases unmatched. Germline V gene sequence: CDR1 SQVTM, CDR2 ANQGSEA. The DNA of the CDR3 is TGCAGCGTTGGTAGGGACAGCCTATACGAGCAGTTCTTC. It is translated as CSVGRDSLYEQFF.

The chain employs TRBV10-3 and TRBJ2-2, with 8 bases aligning to TRBD1. Per the germline V gene, CDR1 is ENHRY and CDR2 is SYGVKD. This CDR3 has 17 amino acids. With V trimmed by 3 bases and J by 7 bases, 13 bases remained unmatched. DNA of the CDR3: TGTGCCATCAGTGACCCGGGCGGACAGGGAGCTAGCGGGGAGCTGTTTTTT. Amino acid sequence: CAISDPGGQGASGELFF.

The CDR3 nucleotides read TGTGCCAGTAGTATCGGCTCAATCTCCTATGGCTACACCTTC. Its translation is CASSIGSISYGYTF. The chain employs TRBV19 and TRBJ1-2, with no clear D. Germline V gene sequence: CDR1 LNHDA, CDR2 SQIVND (reference sequence). The CDR3 consists of 14 residues. V shed 3 bases and J shed 4 bases, with 12 bases lying between them.

This clonotype was counted a few times. This chain joins TRBV30 and TRBJ1-2; D is unresolved. V shed 0 bases and J shed 4 bases, with 15 bases lying between them. Germline V gives CDR1 GTSNPN, CDR2 SVGIG (reference sequence). CDR3 size: 15 residues. This CDR3 reads CAWSVRRGSVYGYTF. For the CDR3, the DNA is TGTGCCTGGAGTGTACGACGAGGGTCAGTCTATGGCTACACCTTC.

This clonotype was seen just once. V and J are TRBV7-2 and TRBJ2-7; tentatively, D is TRBD1 or TRBD2 (5 bases each). V dropped 9 bases and J dropped 0 bases, with 12 bases sitting between them. Germline V gene lookup returns CDR1 SGHTA and CDR2 FQGNSA. The CDR3 sequence is 13 residues long. For the CDR3, the DNA is TGTGCCAGTGCCGGGGCTAGCTCCTACGAGCAGTACTTC. This encodes CASAGASSYEQYF.

In this sample, this clonotype turned up many times. The chain links TRBV20-1 to TRBJ2-7, with D maybe TRBD2 (6 bases). Germline V gene lookup returns CDR1 DFQATT and CDR2 SNEGSKA (reference sequence). V was pared by 3 bases and J by 3 bases, with 15 bases between. The CDR3 is made up of 14 amino acids. The DNA for the CDR3 is TGCAGTGCTAGTTCCCCGGGAGAAGGCTACGAGCAGTACTTC. The encoded protein is CSASSPGEGYEQYF.

The CDR3 nucleotides are TGTGCCACCAGTGATTTTCGACAGGTGAGCGGTGGCTACACCTTC. Translating gives CATSDFRQVSGGYTF. The genes are TRBV24-1 and TRBJ1-2; a possible D gene is TRBD1 (6 bases). This CDR3 region has 15 residues. Germline-derived CDR1 and CDR2 are KGHDR and SFDVKD. V gave up 1 base and J gave up 7 bases, with 15 bases separating them.

The V call is TRBV2, the J call TRBJ1-2; D is ambiguous. The germline V gene encodes CDR1 SNHLY and CDR2 FYNNEI. CDR3 size: 15 residues. Trimming took 7 bases from V and 1 from J, leaving 16 bases between them. The CDR3 DNA follows: TGTGCCAGCACGCCGTCCCCTGGAGGTAACTATGGCTACACCTTC. Translated: CASTPSPGGNYGYTF.

The chain carries TRBV11-2 and TRBJ2-7; 7 bases are shared with TRBD1. J was trimmed by 4 bases and V by 6 bases; bases with no gene match: 12. Germline-derived CDR1 and CDR2 are SGHAT and FQNNGV. The CDR3 extends over 15 amino acids. The CDR3 DNA is TGTGCCAGCAGGGGAAACAGGGGAGCTGTGTACGAGCAGTACTTC. This codes for CASRGNRGAVYEQYF.

This clonotype came up many times. The chain is built from TRBV5-1 and TRBJ2-7; 12 positions agree with TRBD2. The CDR3 sequence is 15 residues long. Per the germline V gene, CDR1 is SGHRS and CDR2 is YFSETQ. J lost 0 bases, V lost 4 bases, and 2 bases had no gene match. CDR3 amino acids: CASSRTSGTSYEQYF. The CDR3 DNA reads TGCGCCAGCAGCCGGACTAGCGGGACCTCCTACGAGCAGTACTTC. Complete variable domain (other parts from reference TRBV5-1 and TRBJ2-7): KAGVTQTPRYLIKTRGQQVTLSCSPISGHRSVSWYQQTPGQGLQFLFEYFSETQRNKGNFPGRFSGRQFSNSRSEMNVSTLELGDSALYLCASSRTSGTSYEQYFGPGTRLTVT.

The chain combines TRBV30 with TRBJ1-6; TRBD1 might be the D (5 bases). The germline V and J ends were trimmed by 5 bases and 5 bases, with 13 bases remaining between them. From germline, CDR1 is GTSNPN and CDR2 SVGIG (reference sequence). This CDR3 comprises 14 residues. This CDR3 reads CAWATDSNNSPLHF. The DNA of the CDR3 is TGTGCCTGGGCGACTGACAGTAATAATTCACCCCTCCACTTT.

This clonotype has more than one count but fewer than ten. The rearrangement joins TRBV10-3 to TRBJ1-4; 7 bases line up with TRBD1. V lost 10 bases to trimming and J lost 10 bases; unmatched junction nucleotides: 12. The CDR3 runs 13 residues. From germline, CDR1 is ENHRY and CDR2 SYGVKD. The CDR3 DNA reads TGTGCCAGCATGGGGCAGGGGGAGTTAAAACTGTTTTTT. It yields the protein CASMGQGELKLFF.

This clonotype occurred many times. The rearrangement joins TRBV14 to TRBJ2-7, with TRBD1 identical over 7 bases. V lost 5 bases to trimming and J lost 1 base; unmatched junction nucleotides: 5. Germline V CDR1 and CDR2: SGHDN, FVKESK. The CDR3 totals 14 residues. In DNA, the CDR3 is TGTGCCAGCAGCATGGCAGGGGGTTCCTACGAGCAGTACTTC. Translation gives CASSMAGGSYEQYF.

This clonotype came up a few times. Without the conserved terminal phenylalanine or tryptophan, this CDR3 likely stems from a read error. The gene calls are TRBV12-3 or TRBV12-4 and TRBJ2-6, with a tentative D call TRBD2 (6 bases). The V end lost 3 bases, the J end lost 3 bases, and 6 bases lay between the germline ends. This CDR3 comprises 14 residues. The DNA of the CDR3 is TGTGCCAGCAGTTTCGGGGGTGGGGCCAACGTCCTGACTCTC. It yields the protein CASSFGGGANVLTL.